This passage covers 3 T cell receptor beta chains from one sample sequenced in a study of radiotherapy plus CTLA-4 blockade in lung cancer. TCRdb's copy holds only in-frame clones and misses some; the assay was immunoSEQ multiplex PCR. The table shows around 110,000 clones, with about 87% occurring only once. The sequencing here drew on peripheral blood, taken from a patient treated with radiotherapy plus ipilimumab. The source is a human donor with non-small cell lung cancer that progressed on radiotherapy plus ipilimumab.

V is TRBV6-1 and J is TRBJ2-1; 7 positions agree with TRBD2. Germline assignment: CDR1 MNHNS and CDR2 SASEGT. CDR3 length: 15 residues. V lost 8 bases to trimming and J lost 4 bases; unmatched junction nucleotides: 11. CDR3 coding DNA: TGTGCCAGCTCCCTCCTAGCGGACCGATACAATGAGCAGTTCTTC. Protein: CASSLLADRYNEQFF.

This chain connects TRBV6-6 to TRBJ1-5; TRBD1 is a possible D gene (5 bases). The CDR3 spans 15 residues. Germline lookup yields CDR1 MNHNY and CDR2 SVGAGI (reference sequence). Trimming removed 3 bases at V and 2 bases at J, with 11 bases between. The chain's CDR3 is CASSYFGGGNQPQHF. The DNA of the CDR3 is TGTGCCAGCAGTTATTTCGGGGGTGGCAATCAGCCCCAGCATTTT.

This sequence joins TRBV11-2 and TRBJ2-3, with TRBD2 identical over 11 bases. CDR1 and CDR2 from the germline V gene are SGHAT and FQNNGV. This CDR3 spans 14 amino acids. Germline trimming cut 7 bases from V and 4 bases from J; bases unmatched to any gene: 4. For the CDR3, the DNA is TGTGCCAGCAACATAGCGGGAGGGCCAGATACGCAGTATTTT. Translating it yields CASNIAGGPDTQYF.